The 18 T cell receptor beta chains given below trace back to one sample, sequenced in a study of blood T cell repertoires in COVID-19 (dated by TCRdb to the early 2020s). Library preparation employed the immunoSEQ multiplex PCR assay. TCRdb holds this immuneACCESS table with in-frame rearrangements only. Some clones are missing; in checked studies, unresolved V genes explain under half, and the rest has no known cause. In all, the sample holds 350,000 to 450,000 clones, and approximately 90% of those were seen once. The top ten clones comprise 0.8% to 0.9% of the sample. The specimen was PBMCs or T cells enriched from blood (not recorded which). All receptors come from a woman between 35 and 50 years old who had been exposed to COVID-19.

This sequence joins TRBV12-5 and TRBJ2-3; 8 bases line up with TRBD1. The CDR3 is 15 residues long. CDR1 is LGHNT and CDR2 is FRNRAP in the germline V gene. The junction had 6 bases not matched to a gene; V was cut back by 7 bases and J by 0 bases. The DNA for the CDR3 is TGTGCTAGTGCCCTTGACAGGGGTAGCACAGATACGCAGTATTTT. Translating it yields CASALDRGSTDTQYF.

The chain links TRBV5-1 to TRBJ2-7, with 7 bases fitting TRBD1. V lost 2 bases and J lost 2; bases outside the gene matches: 4. CDR1 SGHRS and CDR2 YFSETQ come from the germline V gene. The CDR3 extends over 14 amino acids. CDR3 residues: CASSFTTGTYEQYF. As DNA, the CDR3 is TGCGCCAGCAGCTTTACGACAGGGACCTACGAGCAGTACTTC.

V and J are TRBV7-8 and TRBJ1-5, with D maybe TRBD1 (6 bases). CDR1 is SGHVS, CDR2 FQNEAQ, per germline. The germline V and J ends were trimmed by 2 bases and 5 bases, with 7 bases remaining between them. This CDR3 has 13 residues. The CDR3 coding sequence is TGTGCCAGCAGCTTAAAGGGGGATCAGCCCCAGCATTTT. Amino acids: CASSLKGDQPQHF.

This sequence joins TRBV6-5 and TRBJ1-2, with 7 bases fitting TRBD1. Germline V gives CDR1 MNHEY, CDR2 SVGAGI. This CDR3 is built from 15 residues. Unmatched junction bases numbered 11, after V lost 5 bases and J lost 5 bases. The CDR3 loop is CASSPGPRGPYGYTF. The CDR3 bases are TGTGCCAGCAGTCCCGGGCCGAGGGGGCCTTATGGCTACACCTTC.

This sequence joins TRBV7-2 and TRBJ2-5; a possible D gene is TRBD2 (6 bases). The CDR3 contains 16 residues. CDR1 and CDR2 (germline): SGHTA, FQGNSA. V was pared by 5 bases and J by 5 bases, with 21 bases between. The CDR3 region has the DNA TGTGCCAGCAGCGTAGTCCGGGCGGGACCGAGGGAGACCCAGTACTTC. Amino acids: CASSVVRAGPRETQYF.

The chain employs TRBV10-3 and TRBJ1-1; 7 bases are a match to TRBD1. Germline lookup yields CDR1 ENHRY and CDR2 SYGVKD. J gave up 5 bases and V 4 bases, and 13 bases lay outside the gene matches. The CDR3 spans 16 residues. The CDR3 DNA reads as TGTGCCATCAGTGGGCAACAGGGGAAGGGGAGGACTGAAGCTTTCTTT. It translates to CAISGQQGKGRTEAFF.

The genes are TRBV20-1 and TRBJ1-1; D unresolved. The CDR3 totals 16 residues. Per germline, CDR1 DFQATT and CDR2 SNEGSKA (reference sequence). The V end lost 3 bases, the J end lost 0 bases, and 17 bases lay between the germline ends. The CDR3 sequence: CSASRNPRRVNTEAFF. In DNA, the CDR3 is TGCAGTGCTAGTCGGAACCCAAGGAGAGTGAACACTGAAGCTTTCTTT.

The chain is built from TRBV7-2 and TRBJ1-1; perhaps TRBD1 as D (6 bases). This CDR3 is 16 amino acids long. Germline CDR1 is SGHTA and CDR2 is FQGNSA. V lost 4 bases, J lost 1 base, and 16 bases lay in between. CDR3 residues: CASSSEGSGQNTEAFF. DNA of the CDR3: TGTGCCAGCAGCTCAGAGGGATCGGGACAGAACACTGAAGCTTTCTTT.

This chain connects TRBV25-1 to TRBJ1-4; D gene uncertain. Germline V CDR1 and CDR2: MGHDK, SYGVNS. The V and J ends lost 2 bases and 0 bases respectively, with 4 bases between them. The CDR3 has 14 amino acids. The CDR3 coding sequence is TGTGCCAGCAGTGAAGGAGCAACTAATGAAAAACTGTTTTTT. This translates into CASSEGATNEKLFF.

The chain is built from TRBV7-2 and TRBJ2-7; a possible D gene is TRBD1 (5 bases). Trimming removed 5 bases at V and 0 bases at J, with 8 bases between. The CDR3 contains 13 residues. The germline CDR1 and CDR2 sequences are SGHTA and FQGNSA. DNA for the CDR3: TGTGCCAGCAGCCTCGGACACTCCTACGAGCAGTACTTC. Protein sequence: CASSLGHSYEQYF.

The chain recombines TRBV18 with TRBJ1-2; 7 positions agree with TRBD1. J gave up 8 bases and V 3 bases, and 6 bases lay outside the gene matches. Per the germline V gene, CDR1 is KGHSH and CDR2 is LQKENI. This CDR3 has 13 amino acids. CDR3 amino acids: CASSPGTAYGYTF. The CDR3 DNA is TGTGCCAGCTCACCCGGGACAGCCTACGGCTACACCTTC.

The CDR3: CAGGINEQFF. The CDR3 bases are TGTGCGGGGGGTATCAATGAGCAGTTCTTC. The chain has TRBV21-1 and TRBJ2-1; the DNA was not used to check the table's D call, TRBD2. TRBV21-1 is reported as a pseudogene. The CDR3 extends over 10 amino acids.

This clone was found once. This chain joins TRBV7-9 and TRBJ2-5, with 8 nucleotides matching TRBD1. This CDR3 contains 15 residues. Trimming cost V 5 bases and J 5 bases; bases outside gene matches: 10. The V gene's germline CDR1 is SEHNR and CDR2 FQNEAQ (reference sequence). CDR3 sequence reads: CASSLLGQGAETQYF. CDR3 sequence (DNA): TGTGCCAGCAGCCTCCTTGGGCAGGGGGCGGAGACCCAGTACTTC.

The sample holds one count of this clone. The rearrangement uses TRBV19 and TRBJ1-1; the D gene is possibly TRBD1 (6 bases). Germline lookup yields CDR1 LNHDA and CDR2 SQIVND (reference sequence). V dropped 8 bases and J dropped 4 bases, with 23 bases sitting between them. The CDR3 totals 16 residues. CDR3 amino acids: CASRTRGRGVTTEAFF. CDR3 nucleotides: TGTGCCAGTCGTACAAGAGGCAGGGGCGTGACCACTGAAGCTTTCTTT.

The chain recombines TRBV6-4 with TRBJ1-1; unclear D gene. Germline V lookup: CDR1 MRHNA, CDR2 SNTAGT. The germline V and J ends were trimmed by 6 bases and 6 bases, with 23 bases remaining between them. The CDR3 has 16 amino acids. CDR3 nucleotides: TGTGCCAGCAGCGCTTGGGAGCGAGAGGGTAATTCTGAAGCTTTCTTT. This gives the protein CASSAWEREGNSEAFF.

The chain is built from TRBV10-1 and TRBJ1-1; possible D gene TRBD1, 5 bases. There are 16 residues in the CDR3. V lost 0 bases and J 0 bases, leaving 11 bases between the germline ends. Germline CDR1 WNHNN, CDR2 SYGVQD (reference sequence). CDR3 bases: TGCGCCAGCAGTGAGTCAAGGGCCAGGGTGAACACTGAAGCTTTCTTT. It is translated as CASSESRARVNTEAFF.

V usage is TRBV30 and J usage is TRBJ2-7; 9 nucleotides match TRBD1. V was pared by 4 bases and J by 3 bases, with 4 bases of the junction left unmatched. The CDR3 is made up of 13 amino acids. CDR1 is GTSNPN, CDR2 SVGIG, per germline (reference sequence). The CDR3 protein is CAWTEDRGYEQYF. DNA of the CDR3: TGTGCCTGGACAGAGGACAGGGGCTACGAGCAGTACTTC. The complete variable domain, with remaining parts taken from reference TRBV30 and TRBJ2-7, reads SQTIHQWPATLVQPVGSPLSLECTVEGTSNPNLYWYRQAAGRGLQLLFYSVGIGQISSEVPQNLSASRPQDRQFILSSKKLLLSDSGFYLCAWTEDRGYEQYFGPGTRLTVT.

This clone appeared a few times. This chain joins TRBV10-3 and TRBJ2-5; a weak D match, TRBD1 (5 bases). Germline V gene sequence: CDR1 ENHRY, CDR2 SYGVKD. The CDR3 length is 16 residues. V lost 9 bases and J 1 base, leaving 21 bases between the germline ends. The CDR3 sequence: CAINSQLGHTQETQYF. CDR3 nucleotide sequence: TGTGCCATTAACTCTCAGCTTGGACATACCCAAGAGACCCAGTACTTC.